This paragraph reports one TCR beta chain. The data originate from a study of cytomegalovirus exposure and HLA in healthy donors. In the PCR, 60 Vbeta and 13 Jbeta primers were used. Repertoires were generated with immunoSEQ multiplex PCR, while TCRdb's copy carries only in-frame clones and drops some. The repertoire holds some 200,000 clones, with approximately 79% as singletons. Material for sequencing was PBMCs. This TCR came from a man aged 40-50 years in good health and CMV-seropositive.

The CDR3 protein is CASSLDRAVTNIQYF. The CDR3, as DNA: TGTGCCAGCAGCTTAGACAGGGCCGTAACCAACATTCAGTACTTC. This sequence joins TRBV7-2 and TRBJ2-4; D possibly corresponds to TRBD1 (6 bases). The V end was cut by 1 base, the J end by 7 bases, with 14 bases between. The CDR3 loop spans 15 amino acids. Germline V gene sequence: CDR1 SGHTA, CDR2 FQGNSA.